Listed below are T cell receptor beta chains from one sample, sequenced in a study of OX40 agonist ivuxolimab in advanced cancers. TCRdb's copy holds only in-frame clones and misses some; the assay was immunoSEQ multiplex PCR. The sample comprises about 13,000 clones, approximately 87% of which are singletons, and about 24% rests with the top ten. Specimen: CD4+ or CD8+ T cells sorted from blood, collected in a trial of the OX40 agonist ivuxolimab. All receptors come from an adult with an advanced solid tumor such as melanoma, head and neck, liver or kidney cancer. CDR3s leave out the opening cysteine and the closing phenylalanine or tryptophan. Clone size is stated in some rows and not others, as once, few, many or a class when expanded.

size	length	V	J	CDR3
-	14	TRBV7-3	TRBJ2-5	ASSLAVGSPQETQY
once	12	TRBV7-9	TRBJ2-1	ASSYVRGYNEQF
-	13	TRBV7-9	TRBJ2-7	ASSLPSGTEYEQY
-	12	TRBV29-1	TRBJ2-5	SVEDGQGKETQY
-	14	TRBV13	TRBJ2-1	ASSFRTSASYNEQF
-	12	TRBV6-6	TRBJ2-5	ASTPSQWWETQY
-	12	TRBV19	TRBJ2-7	ASSIVEGFYEQY
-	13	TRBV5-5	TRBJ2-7	ASSLVPGETYEQY
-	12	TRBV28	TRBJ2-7	ASSLLGDSYEQY
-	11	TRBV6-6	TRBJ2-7	ASFGRGSYEQY
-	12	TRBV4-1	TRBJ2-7	ASSQGDRGWEQY
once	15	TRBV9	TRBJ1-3	ASSVVAGDYSGNTIY
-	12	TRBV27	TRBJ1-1	ASNNDSPNTEAF
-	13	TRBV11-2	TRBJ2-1	ASSLGGSGRSEQF
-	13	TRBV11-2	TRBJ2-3	ASSQLSYGTDTQY
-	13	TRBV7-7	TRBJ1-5	ASSLGGRRNQPQH
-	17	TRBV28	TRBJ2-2	ASSLYTSVHHLFTGELF
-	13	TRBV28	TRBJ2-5	ASNRPRERAETQY
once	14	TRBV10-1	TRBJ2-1	ASSEVGASSYNEQF
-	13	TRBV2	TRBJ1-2	ASKLRDFINYGYT
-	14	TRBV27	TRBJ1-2	ASSPPSGLGNYGYT
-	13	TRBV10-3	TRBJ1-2	AISEVAGSVDGYT
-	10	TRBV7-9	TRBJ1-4	ASSLGTGPLF
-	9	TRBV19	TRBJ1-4	ASSGGVLEV
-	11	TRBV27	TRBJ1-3	AGTGIRGNTIY
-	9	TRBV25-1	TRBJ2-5	ASSPSLTQY
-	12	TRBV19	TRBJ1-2	ASSEDRTDYGYT
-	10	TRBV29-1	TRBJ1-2	SVGGGLYGYT